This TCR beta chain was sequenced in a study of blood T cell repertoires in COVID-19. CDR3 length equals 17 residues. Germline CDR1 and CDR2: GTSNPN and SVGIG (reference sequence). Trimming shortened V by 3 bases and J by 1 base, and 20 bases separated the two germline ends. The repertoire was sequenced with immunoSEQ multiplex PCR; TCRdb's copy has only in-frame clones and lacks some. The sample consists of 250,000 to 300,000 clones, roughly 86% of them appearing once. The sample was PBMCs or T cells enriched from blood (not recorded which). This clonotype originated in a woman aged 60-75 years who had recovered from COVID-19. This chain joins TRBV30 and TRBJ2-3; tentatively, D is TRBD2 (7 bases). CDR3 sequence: CAWRGWGGRPRTDTQYF. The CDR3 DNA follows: TGTGCCTGGAGAGGGTGGGGGGGCCGCCCTCGCACAGATACGCAGTATTTT.